The next 24 T cell receptor beta chains were all read from a single sample in a study of control samples from healthy donors and cancer patients. Sequenced by immunoSEQ multiplex PCR; TCRdb stores in-frame clones only, minus some. This sample yields 69,000 or so clones, of which 85% to 95% are seen a single time; 2.8% belongs to the top ten. Source material: blood. These receptors were obtained from a woman in her 30s in good health.

The chain is built from TRBV29-1 and TRBJ2-1, with D perhaps matching TRBD1 (5 bases). Germline CDR1 and CDR2: SQVTM and ANQGSEA. With 6 bases removed from V and 4 bases from J, the gap between germline ends came to 13 bases. The CDR3 spans 13 residues. The CDR3 loop reads CSVPRTKYNEQFF. The CDR3 coding sequence is TGCAGCGTCCCTCGGACAAAATACAATGAGCAGTTCTTC.

J is TRBJ1-5 and V is TRBV9; 10 nucleotides line up with TRBD1. Germline trimming cut 7 bases from V and 2 bases from J; bases unmatched to any gene: 0. Germline-derived CDR1 and CDR2 are SGDLS and YYNGEE. CDR3 length: 13 residues. DNA for the CDR3: TGTGCCAGCGGGACAGGGGGCAATCAGCCCCAGCATTTT. Protein product: CASGTGGNQPQHF.

The chain uses TRBV5-1 and TRBJ2-5; 7 positions agree with TRBD1. The CDR3 totals 15 residues. The V gene's germline CDR1 is SGHRS and CDR2 YFSETQ. V lost 2 bases, J lost 2 bases, and 6 bases stayed unmatched. The CDR3 sequence is CASSFRGLMQETQYF. CDR3 sequence (DNA): TGCGCCAGCAGCTTTAGGGGGCTAATGCAAGAGACCCAGTACTTC.

DNA of the CDR3: TGTGCCAGCAGTTTGATCATGAACACTGAAGCTTTCTTT. It is translated as CASSLIMNTEAFF. The chain employs TRBV12-3 or TRBV12-4 and TRBJ1-1; D is unclear. This CDR3 has 13 residues. The germline V and J ends were trimmed by 3 bases and 0 bases, with 5 bases remaining between them.

The rearrangement links TRBV29-1 to TRBJ2-5, with 7 bases matching TRBD2. This CDR3 has 14 amino acids. After removal of 4 bases from V and 7 bases from J, the junction contained 12 bases not matched to a gene. Germline V gene sequence: CDR1 SQVTM, CDR2 ANQGSEA. The CDR3 region is CSVAPGGSPGTQYF. In nucleotides, the CDR3 is TGCAGCGTTGCGCCCGGGGGGAGCCCGGGGACCCAGTACTTC.

The chain links TRBV6-5 to TRBJ2-2, with D unresolved. The CDR3 totals 13 residues. The ends were cut back, 1 base at V and 4 bases at J, with 4 bases in the middle. Germline lookup yields CDR1 MNHEY and CDR2 SVGAGI. CDR3 DNA sequence: TGTGCCAGCAGTTACTTGGGCACCGGGGAGCTGTTTTTT. Amino acids: CASSYLGTGELFF.

This clone was counted a single time. This chain connects TRBV5-1 to TRBJ1-1; D possibly corresponds to TRBD1 (5 bases). Germline V gives CDR1 SGHRS, CDR2 YFSETQ. V lost 3 bases to trimming and J lost 3 bases, with 12 bases between them. The length of the CDR3 is 14 residues. The CDR3, as DNA: TGCGCCAGCAGCTCTCAGGGCGGCGACACTGAAGCTTTCTTT. This translates into CASSSQGGDTEAFF.

The gene calls are TRBV11-2 and TRBJ2-7; 9 bases match TRBD1. This CDR3 comprises 13 residues. Germline V lookup: CDR1 SGHAT, CDR2 FQNNGV. After removal of 5 bases from V and 7 bases from J, the junction contained 6 bases not matched to a gene. The CDR3 reads CASSGQTGGEQYF. The CDR3 DNA reads as TGTGCCAGCAGCGGGCAGACAGGGGGTGAGCAGTACTTC.

The rearrangement uses TRBV6-5 and TRBJ2-5; D unclear. Germline V gives CDR1 MNHEY, CDR2 SVGAGI. The germline V and J ends were trimmed by 4 bases and 1 base, with 7 bases remaining between them. CDR3 length equals 13 residues. CDR3 in amino acids: CASSSYSQETQYF. The CDR3 nucleotides read TGTGCCAGCAGTTCCTATAGCCAAGAGACCCAGTACTTC.

The chain links TRBV3-1 (or the pseudogene TRBV3-2) to TRBJ2-1; D remains ambiguous. Looked up from germline, CDR1 is LGHDT and CDR2 is YNNKEL (reference sequence). Trimming took off 0 bases at V and 0 bases at J, with 6 bases between the two ends. This CDR3 is built from 15 residues. The CDR3 is CASSQDQSSYNEQFF. CDR3 coding DNA: TGTGCCAGCAGCCAAGATCAAAGCTCCTACAATGAGCAGTTCTTC.

The V and J genes are TRBV18 and TRBJ1-2, with unresolved D. V lost 0 bases and J lost 6, with 11 bases in between. Germline V gives CDR1 KGHSH, CDR2 LQKENI. The CDR3 sequence is 14 residues long. CDR3: CASSPPENEDGYTF. The CDR3 DNA is TGTGCCAGCTCACCACCGGAGAATGAAGATGGCTACACCTTC.

The V call is TRBV5-4, the J call TRBJ1-1; 9 bases align to TRBD1. Per germline, CDR1 SGHNT and CDR2 YYREEE (reference sequence). The V segment lost 4 bases and the J segment 1 base; nucleotides outside the gene matches: 5. The CDR3 consists of 15 residues. The CDR3 region is CASSIQDRGNTEAFF. In nucleotides, the CDR3 is TGTGCCAGCAGCATCCAGGACAGGGGGAACACTGAAGCTTTCTTT.

This chain links TRBV5-5 with TRBJ1-2; 7 nucleotides match TRBD1. The CDR3 extends over 16 amino acids. The V gene end was trimmed by 0 bases and the J gene end by 6 bases; junction bases not matched to a gene: 11. Looked up from germline, CDR1 is SGHKS and CDR2 is YYEKEE (reference sequence). CDR3 nucleotides: TGTGCCAGCAGCTTGGAAATCCAGGGGGAGAAGAATGGCTACACCTTC. Amino acids: CASSLEIQGEKNGYTF.

This chain connects TRBV28 to TRBJ2-2, with D possibly being TRBD2 (5 bases). Looked up from germline, CDR1 is MDHEN and CDR2 is SYDVKM. The V gene lost 6 bases and the J gene lost 3 bases, with 14 bases spanning the gap. CDR3 size: 15 residues. CDR3 region: CASSPGVPDTGELFF. CDR3 DNA: TGTGCCAGCAGCCCCGGGGTCCCCGACACCGGGGAGCTGTTTTTT.

The chain couples TRBV6-1 to TRBJ1-2; the D is unclear. Germline V lookup: CDR1 MNHNS, CDR2 SASEGT. The CDR3 loop spans 15 amino acids. The V end was cut by 2 bases, the J end by 2 bases, with 12 bases between. CDR3 amino acids: CASSEKSNINYGYTF. The DNA for the CDR3 is TGTGCCAGCAGTGAAAAGTCTAATATCAACTATGGCTACACCTTC.

The rearrangement links TRBV30 to TRBJ2-5; TRBD2 aligns across 10 bases. Losses at the gene ends were 0 bases for V and 2 bases for J; bases not matched to a gene: 3. Germline loops: CDR1 GTSNPN, CDR2 SVGIG (reference sequence). This CDR3 contains 15 residues. CDR3 coding DNA: TGTGCCTGGAGTGTGGGACTAGCGCCACAAGAGACCCAGTACTTC. This sequence encodes CAWSVGLAPQETQYF.

The J gene is TRBJ2-7, the V gene TRBV19, with 7 bases lining up with TRBD1. V lost 5 bases and J lost 3; bases outside the gene matches: 7. CDR3 length: 14 amino acids. Per germline, CDR1 LNHDA and CDR2 SQIVND (reference sequence). The CDR3 loop reads CASSPTGVVYEQYF. The DNA for the CDR3 is TGTGCCAGTAGTCCCACAGGGGTCGTCTACGAGCAGTACTTC.

The rearrangement links TRBV11-2 to TRBJ2-2, with 8 bases lining up with TRBD1. The V gene's germline CDR1 is SGHAT and CDR2 FQNNGV. The V gene end was trimmed by 1 base and the J gene end by 9 bases; junction bases not matched to a gene: 4. This CDR3 contains 14 residues. CDR3 in amino acids: CASSLGQGSWELFF. The CDR3 DNA sequence: TGTGCCAGCAGCTTAGGACAGGGGTCCTGGGAGCTGTTTTTT.

V is TRBV15 and J is TRBJ1-2; no reliable D call. Germline V gene sequence: CDR1 LNHNV, CDR2 YYDKDF (reference sequence). Between the trimmed V and J ends, which lost 0 bases and 7 bases, there was a span of 15 bases. The CDR3 length is 15 residues. CDR3 residues: CATSRDRGGRSGYTF. The CDR3 bases are TGTGCCACCAGCAGAGATCGAGGTGGAAGGTCTGGCTACACCTTC.

This clone has only one observation. The chain is built from TRBV3-1 (or the pseudogene TRBV3-2) and TRBJ1-4, with TRBD1 identical over 10 bases. Unmatched junction bases numbered 5, after V lost 0 bases and J lost 10 bases. Germline CDR1 LGHDT, CDR2 YNNKEL (reference sequence). The CDR3 runs 15 residues. The CDR3 loop is CASSQDRTGGRKLFF. The CDR3 nucleotides are TGTGCCAGCAGCCAAGATCGGACAGGGGGGAGAAAACTGTTTTTT.

The gene calls are TRBV4-2 and TRBJ2-3; TRBD2 is a possible D gene (6 bases). Germline CDR1 LGHNA, CDR2 YNFKEQ. V was cut by 4 bases and J by 0 bases, with 14 bases left in between. CDR3 length equals 16 residues. The CDR3 sequence is CASSLRGTLSTDTQYF. Here the CDR3 DNA reads TGTGCCAGCAGCCTGCGCGGGACTTTAAGCACAGATACGCAGTATTTT.

Points on this clone: Other nucleotide sequences in the sample specify the same CDR3. The chain recombines TRBV19 with TRBJ2-6, with 8 bases identical to TRBD2. CDR1 and CDR2 from the germline V gene are LNHDA and SQIVND (reference sequence). The trim removed 1 base at V and 0 bases at J, leaving 5 bases unmatched. The CDR3 has 18 amino acids. CDR3 region: CASSIGRGAHSGANVLTF. The CDR3 bases are TGTGCCAGTAGTATAGGGCGGGGGGCCCACTCTGGGGCCAACGTCCTGACTTTC.

The rearrangement links TRBV6-5 to TRBJ2-1; 12 nucleotides agree with TRBD1. CDR1 and CDR2 from the germline V gene are MNHEY and SVGAGI. The CDR3 extends over 14 amino acids. J gave up 10 bases and V 6 bases, and 7 bases lay outside the gene matches. CDR3 coding DNA: TGTGCCAGCAGGACCGGGACAGGGGGCGGAGAGCAGTTCTTC. Its translation is CASRTGTGGGEQFF.

V usage is TRBV12-3 or TRBV12-4 and J usage is TRBJ1-2, with D unclear. Trimming removed 3 bases from V and 11 bases from J, with 7 bases in between. This CDR3 region has 10 residues. This CDR3 is CASSFSGYTF. For the CDR3, the DNA is TGTGCCAGCAGTTTCTCTGGTTACACCTTC.